These 3 T cell receptor beta chains were all obtained from the same sample, sequenced in a study of T cells after posttransplantation cyclophosphamide. This table comes from immunoSEQ multiplex PCR, and its TCRdb copy is limited to in-frame clones, with some not included. The data contain some 6,000 clones, roughly 79% of them singletons. Cyclophosphamide on days +3 and +4 followed busulfan-fludarabine conditioning and a marrow graft. The sequences come from CD8+ T cells sorted from PBMCs, collected approximately 1,300 days after allogeneic stem cell transplant with posttransplant cyclophosphamide. The origin of the receptors is a female patient aged 45-60 years who received an allogeneic stem cell transplant from a related donor, was CMV-positive, and had no GVHD. The graft donor may have given rise to some T cells.

The chain recombines TRBV4-3 with TRBJ1-3; the D gene is possibly TRBD1 (6 bases). Germline V CDR1 and CDR2: LGHNA, YSLEER. The CDR3 loop spans 16 amino acids. The ends were cut back, 1 base at V and 4 bases at J, with 14 bases in the middle. The CDR3 DNA reads as TGCGCCAGCAGCCAAGGGCACAGGGTCTCCGGAAACACCATATATTTT. Its translation is CASSQGHRVSGNTIYF.

The rearrangement joins TRBV5-6 to TRBJ1-2, with D possibly TRBD1 on 5 matching bases. Germline CDR1 reads SGHDT; CDR2 reads YYEEEE. The CDR3 extends over 14 amino acids. Trimming removed 0 bases from V and 7 bases from J, with 13 bases in between. The CDR3 DNA reads as TGTGCCAGCAGCTTGGTCGGGGGGGACCCTGGCTACACCTTC. Its translation is CASSLVGGDPGYTF.

In DNA, the CDR3 is TGTGCCAGCAGTTTATACTATAGCAATCAGCCCCAGCATTTT. This codes for CASSLYYSNQPQHF. This chain connects TRBV28 to TRBJ1-5, with D unresolved. The CDR3 runs to 14 residues. V was cut by 1 base and J by 0 bases, with 4 bases left in between. CDR1 is MDHEN, CDR2 SYDVKM, per germline. The full variable domain, with the rest looked up from reference TRBV28 and TRBJ1-5, is DVKVTQSSRYLVKRTGEKVFLECVQDMDHENMFWYRQDPGLGLRLIYFSYDVKMKEKGDIPEGYSVSREKKERFSLILESASTNQTSMYLCASSLYYSNQPQHFGDGTRLSIL.